This T cell receptor (beta chain) comes out of a study of cytomegalovirus exposure and HLA in healthy donors. Points from the study as a whole: Rare TCR sequences dominated, though some public TCRs recurred in many donors. At a 0.05 false discovery rate, a later analysis found some 18,000 TCR beta sequences to be associated with HLA alleles.

Germline V gene lookup returns CDR1 LNHDA and CDR2 SQIVND (reference sequence). The CDR3 extends over 15 amino acids. V gave up 3 bases and J gave up 2 bases, with 14 bases separating them. A few counts support this clone. Its antigen is unidentified. The PCR was carried out with 60 Vbeta primers and 13 Jbeta primers. Only in-frame clones appear in the TCRdb table, and some are missing; sequencing was by immunoSEQ multiplex PCR. The profile covers some 120,000 clones, with about 11% appearing a single time and approximately 4.4% taken by the ten largest. The source is a woman aged 18-35 years in good health and CMV-seropositive. Material for sequencing was PBMCs. The chain combines TRBV19 with TRBJ2-7; weak D call: TRBD2 (7 bases). CDR3 loop: CASSMGGGAPYEQYF. CDR3 DNA: TGTGCCAGTAGTATGGGGGGGGGCGCCCCCTACGAGCAGTACTTC.